This T cell receptor (beta chain) comes out of a study of blood T cell repertoires in COVID-19. Study as a whole: There were acute and convalescent COVID-19 samples, and they came from the United States, Italy and Spain. T cells, B-cell-depleted T cells, or PBMCs provided the cDNA or gDNA that served as material.

In the original analysis: Reference gene primers were amplified, and this amplification served to estimate nucleated cell counts. Clones were sequenced by immunoSEQ multiplex PCR, and TCRdb holds only the in-frame ones, with some missing. V, J and clone size are those of that table, while D and trimming were read from the DNA. The data contain around 100,000 clones, 82% of them singletons. In germline, CDR1 is SGHVS, CDR2 FQNEAQ. CDR3 size: 15 residues. Trimming shortened V by 1 base and J by 5 bases, and 11 bases separated the two germline ends. This clone was found a few times. Sequenced: peripheral blood. The sequence derives from a man aged 60 to 69 with acute or convalescent COVID-19. The V gene is TRBV7-8, the J gene TRBJ2-2; a weak D match, TRBD2 (6 bases). DNA of the CDR3: TGTGCCAGCAGCTTAGTATGGGCGGGGACCGGGGAGCTGTTTTTT. This sequence encodes CASSLVWAGTGELFF.